The 25 T cell receptor beta chains below all came from one sample that was sequenced in a study of T-cell reconstitution after alpha-beta-depleted transplantation in children. It was with unique molecular identifiers that the TCRbeta library was prepared. One entry per CDR3 protein, called by TCRdb with MiXCR from the PCR reads. The profile shows around 71,000 distinct CDR3 sequences, about 6.7% of them singletons. Sample: PBMCs from the stem cell graft donor, taken from the stem cell graft. Receptors originate from a human donor who donated a stem cell graft to a child with acute lymphoblastic leukemia.

This clonotype was observed many times. The rearrangement links TRBV24-1 to TRBJ2-7; the match to TRBD1 covers 7 bases. This CDR3 is 16 amino acids long. Looked up from germline, CDR1 is KGHDR and CDR2 is SFDVKD. V lost 3 bases, J lost 4 bases, and 11 bases stayed unmatched. The CDR3 here is CATSDPRGQREYEQYF. The CDR3 DNA reads as TGTGCCACCAGTGATCCTCGGGGACAGCGTGAATACGAGCAGTACTTC.

The table lists this clonotype with a few counts. The rearrangement joins TRBV7-3 to TRBJ2-7; D unclear. Germline CDR1 SGHTA, CDR2 FQGTGA. The CDR3 consists of 13 residues. Deletions cut 2 bases from V and 4 bases from J, with 9 bases between. The CDR3 coding sequence is TGTGCCAGCAGCTTAGGACCAAAATACGAGCAGTACTTC. It translates to CASSLGPKYEQYF.

As for this clonotype: A read error may explain this, as a much larger clone is one base away. V gene TRBV11-1 combines with J gene TRBJ2-4, with TRBD1 identical over 9 bases. From germline, CDR1 is SGHAT and CDR2 FQDESV (reference sequence). This CDR3 spans 20 amino acids. The CDR3 spells CASSLIPGQGFLGVKNSQYF. The CDR3 DNA sequence: TGTGCCAGCAGCTTAATCCCGGGACAGGGATTCCTTGGAGTCAAAAACAGTCAGTACTTC.

At least ten counts were recorded for this clonotype. The chain uses TRBV12-3 or TRBV12-4 and TRBJ2-3, with TRBD2 matching 12 bases. Germline trimming cut 6 bases from V and 3 bases from J; bases unmatched to any gene: 4. This CDR3 has 15 amino acids. This chain's CDR3 is CASRETSGGTDTQYF. Written as DNA, the CDR3 is TGTGCCAGCAGAGAGACTAGCGGGGGAACAGATACGCAGTATTTT.

About this clonotype itself: Being one base from a much bigger clone, this may be a read error. CDR3 coding DNA: TGTGCCAGCATCTTACGGACAGGGGAGAATCGGGATGGCTACACCTTC. This translates into CASILRTGENRDGYTF. The genes are TRBV6-1 and TRBJ1-2, with 9 bases that match TRBD1. With V trimmed by 7 bases and J by 6 bases, 15 bases remained unmatched. The CDR3 totals 16 residues. Germline CDR1 is MNHNS and CDR2 is SASEGT.

Many counts were recorded for this clonotype. The chain uses TRBV7-2 and TRBJ2-5; 7 nucleotides line up with TRBD1. After removal of 0 bases from V and 7 bases from J, the junction contained 8 bases not matched to a gene. Germline values: CDR1 SGHTA, CDR2 FQGNSA. This CDR3 region has 15 residues. The CDR3 reads CASSLAGGPWGTQYF. The CDR3 nucleotides are TGTGCCAGCAGCTTAGCAGGGGGCCCCTGGGGGACCCAGTACTTC.

This rearrangement joins TRBV7-6 to TRBJ2-5; no definite D call. Trimming removed 4 bases from V and 0 bases from J, with 6 bases in between. This CDR3 is built from 13 residues. CDR1 and CDR2 from the germline V gene are SGHVS and FNYEAQ. CDR3 amino acids: CASSSSNQETQYF. In nucleotides, the CDR3 is TGTGCCAGCAGCTCGTCTAACCAAGAGACCCAGTACTTC.

The chain is built from TRBV6-1 and TRBJ2-4; D perhaps matches TRBD1 (7 bases). Germline V gives CDR1 MNHNS, CDR2 SASEGT. V was clipped by 2 bases and J by 7 bases, with 21 bases between them. There are 17 residues in the CDR3. CDR3 in amino acids: CASSETGVLNRGNIQYF. CDR3 sequence (DNA): TGTGCCAGCAGTGAAACAGGGGTTCTTAATCGGGGGAACATTCAGTACTTC.

This clonotype was counted many times. The rearrangement joins TRBV27 to TRBJ2-2; possibly TRBD1 for D (6 bases). Germline V gene data show CDR1 as MNHEY and CDR2 as SMNVEV (reference sequence). CDR3 length: 17 residues. The V and J ends lost 5 bases and 0 bases respectively, with 16 bases between them. CDR3 protein: CASSPSPRTANTGELFF. The CDR3 DNA reads TGTGCCAGCAGTCCAAGTCCAAGGACAGCGAACACCGGGGAGCTGTTTTTT.

This clonotype was found a few times. V is TRBV29-1 and J is TRBJ2-3; D is unresolved. There are 11 residues in the CDR3. The V and J ends lost 3 bases and 3 bases respectively, with 4 bases between them. From germline, CDR1 is SQVTM and CDR2 ANQGSEA. Here the CDR3 DNA reads TGCAGCGTTGATTCGACAGATACGCAGTATTTT. This gives the protein CSVDSTDTQYF.

This clonotype was seen at least ten times. The genes are TRBV27 and TRBJ2-7; 7 positions agree with TRBD2. Looked up from germline, CDR1 is MNHEY and CDR2 is SMNVEV (reference sequence). After removal of 5 bases from V and 3 bases from J, the junction contained 7 bases not matched to a gene. This CDR3 region has 14 residues. The CDR3 is CASSPASGYYEQYF. The CDR3 DNA sequence: TGTGCCAGCAGTCCGGCTAGCGGCTACTACGAGCAGTACTTC.

V and J are TRBV19 and TRBJ2-2; D remains unclear. Looked up from germline, CDR1 is LNHDA and CDR2 is SQIVND (reference sequence). CDR3 size: 17 residues. V gave up 0 bases and J gave up 2 bases, with 13 bases separating them. CDR3 bases: TGTGCCAGTAGTATAGATAAAGGCGGATCAAACACCGGGGAGCTGTTTTTT. Translating it yields CASSIDKGGSNTGELFF.

The rearrangement links TRBV7-3 to TRBJ2-3; tentative D call: TRBD2 (6 bases). Germline CDR1 is SGHTA and CDR2 is FQGTGA. V was trimmed by 2 bases and J by 0 bases, leaving 15 bases between them. The CDR3 totals 17 residues. In DNA, the CDR3 is TGTGCCAGCAGCTTATCCCCGTTAGCGGCTAGCACAGATACGCAGTATTTT. The encoded protein is CASSLSPLAASTDTQYF.

Ten or more counts support this clonotype. V and J are TRBV20-1 and TRBJ2-1; 8 bases line up with TRBD2. CDR1 is DFQATT, CDR2 SNEGSKA, per germline (reference sequence). The CDR3 totals 14 residues. V was pared by 6 bases and J by 9 bases, with 13 bases of the junction left unmatched. CDR3: CSAHPGSGGGEQFF. CDR3 nucleotide sequence: TGCAGTGCCCATCCAGGGAGCGGGGGAGGTGAGCAGTTCTTC.

This clonotype appeared many times. J is TRBJ1-1 and V is TRBV20-1; no firm D call. This CDR3 has 14 amino acids. V lost 4 bases to trimming and J lost 2 bases, with 14 bases between them. Germline assignment: CDR1 DFQATT and CDR2 SNEGSKA (reference sequence). CDR3 sequence: CSAITPLRNTEAFF. The CDR3 DNA is TGCAGTGCTATCACCCCCCTTAGAAACACTGAAGCTTTCTTT.

The chain joins TRBV11-1 to TRBJ2-1, with D unclear. V dropped 6 bases and J dropped 6 bases, with 6 bases sitting between them. The CDR3 totals 11 residues. Germline V gene data show CDR1 as SGHAT and CDR2 as FQDESV (reference sequence). The CDR3 is CASRHRNEQFF. CDR3 sequence (DNA): TGTGCCAGCAGGCACCGCAATGAGCAGTTCTTC.

This clonotype appeared many times. V gene TRBV7-8 combines with J gene TRBJ2-3; 8 nucleotides line up with TRBD2. CDR1 is SGHVS and CDR2 is FQNEAQ in the germline V gene. V was clipped by 2 bases and J by 0 bases; unmatched bases: 10. There are 18 residues in the CDR3. The CDR3 DNA sequence: TGTGCCAGCAGCTTAAGGGGACTAGACTTTACTAGCACAGATACGCAGTATTTT. It translates to CASSLRGLDFTSTDTQYF. The complete variable domain, with remaining parts taken from reference TRBV7-8 and TRBJ2-3, reads GAGVSQSPRYKVAKRGQDVALRCDPISGHVSLFWYQQALGQGPEFLTYFQNEAQLDKSGLPSDRFFAERPEGSVSTLKIQRTQQEDSAVYLCASSLRGLDFTSTDTQYFGPGTRLTVL.

This clonotype came up many times. The rearrangement uses TRBV6-5 and TRBJ2-2; D may match TRBD1 or TRBD2 (5 bases each). There are 16 residues in the CDR3. Trimming took 6 bases from V and 4 from J, leaving 18 bases between them. Germline CDR1 MNHEY, CDR2 SVGAGI. The CDR3: CASSLKSGQGTGELFF. CDR3 in DNA: TGTGCCAGCAGCCTCAAATCGGGGCAGGGCACCGGGGAGCTGTTTTTT.

J is TRBJ1-6 and V is TRBV7-3; 9 bases agree with TRBD1. The V and J ends lost 4 bases and 10 bases, in that order; junction bases with no gene match: 11. CDR3 length: 16 amino acids. Germline assignment: CDR1 SGHTA and CDR2 FQGTGA. Written as DNA, the CDR3 is TGTGCCAGCAGCTCAGGGGGACAGGGAAGCAGATCACCCCTCCACTTT. Translated, it gives CASSSGGQGSRSPLHF.

The rearrangement links TRBV15 to TRBJ2-7; a weak D match, TRBD2 (5 bases). The CDR3 consists of 14 residues. Deletions cut 0 bases from V and 3 bases from J, with 9 bases between. The germline CDR1 and CDR2 sequences are LNHNV and YYDKDF (reference sequence). The CDR3 coding sequence is TGTGCCACCAGCAGAGATAAGAGGGACTACGAGCAGTACTTC. This encodes CATSRDKRDYEQYF.

The chain has TRBV12-3 or TRBV12-4 and TRBJ2-1, with a weak D call TRBD2 (5 bases). Deletions cut 6 bases from V and 0 bases from J, with 9 bases between. This CDR3 has 14 amino acids. DNA for the CDR3: TGTGCCAGCAGGGGAGCCAGCTCCTACAATGAGCAGTTCTTC. Residues: CASRGASSYNEQFF.

This clonotype was detected many times. The gene calls are TRBV5-1 and TRBJ2-1, with a weak D call TRBD2 (7 bases). This CDR3 is built from 15 residues. CDR1 and CDR2 from the germline V gene are SGHRS and YFSETQ. Between the trimmed V and J ends, which lost 7 bases and 0 bases, there was a span of 14 bases. The CDR3 nucleotides read TGCGCCAGCTATGGGGGGGGCAGCTCCTACAATGAGCAGTTCTTC. Translated: CASYGGGSSYNEQFF.

The table lists this clonotype with a few counts. The chain joins TRBV6-2 or TRBV6-3 to TRBJ2-2, with D perhaps TRBD2 (6 bases). Trimming pared 2 bases from V and 4 bases from J, leaving 14 bases between. Looked up from germline, CDR1 is MNHEY and CDR2 is SVGEGT. The CDR3 loop spans 16 amino acids. In DNA, the CDR3 is TGTGCCAGCAGTTACGGGAGGCGTAAGACCACCGGGGAGCTGTTTTTT. It is translated as CASSYGRRKTTGELFF.

This clonotype was observed many times. V is TRBV6-2 or TRBV6-3 and J is TRBJ1-2; D remains unclear. The CDR3 has 14 amino acids. V lost 5 bases to trimming and J lost 0 bases, with 10 bases between them. In germline, CDR1 is MNHEY, CDR2 SVGEGT. The CDR3 region is CASSPASANYGYTF. The CDR3 DNA reads TGTGCCAGCAGTCCAGCCAGCGCTAACTATGGCTACACCTTC.

This clonotype was found many times. The rearrangement joins TRBV4-3 to TRBJ2-1; 9 positions agree with TRBD2. The germline V gene encodes CDR1 LGHNA and CDR2 YSLEER. The CDR3 spans 16 residues. V gave up 3 bases and J gave up 8 bases; unmatched junction bases: 11. CDR3: CASSQAHGGGAHEQFF. The CDR3, as DNA: TGCGCCAGCAGCCAGGCACACGGCGGGGGGGCCCATGAGCAGTTCTTC.